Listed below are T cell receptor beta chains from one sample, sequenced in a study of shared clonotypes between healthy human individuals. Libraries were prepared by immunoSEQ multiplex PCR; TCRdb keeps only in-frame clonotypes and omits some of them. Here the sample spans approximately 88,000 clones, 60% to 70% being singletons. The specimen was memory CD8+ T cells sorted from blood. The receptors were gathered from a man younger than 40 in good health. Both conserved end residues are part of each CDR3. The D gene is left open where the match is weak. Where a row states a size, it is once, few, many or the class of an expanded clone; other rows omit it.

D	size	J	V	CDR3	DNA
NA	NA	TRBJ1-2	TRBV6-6	CASSSGARGGLYGYTF	TGTGCCAGCAGCTCGGGGGCCAGGGGAGGGCTCTATGGCTACACCTTC
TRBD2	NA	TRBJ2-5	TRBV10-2	CASTSSGTQETQYF	TGCGCCAGCACTTCTAGCGGGACCCAAGAGACCCAGTACTTC
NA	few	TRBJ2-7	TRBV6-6	CASSSITGSEQYF	TGTGCCAGCAGTAGTATCACAGGGAGCGAGCAGTACTTC
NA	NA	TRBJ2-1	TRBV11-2	CASSLVVADSYNEQFF	TGTGCCAGCAGCTTAGTCGTAGCGGACTCCTACAATGAGCAGTTCTTC
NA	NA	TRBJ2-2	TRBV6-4	CASSDSKQSTGELFF	TGTGCCAGCAGTGACTCGAAGCAGTCCACCGGGGAGCTGTTTTTT
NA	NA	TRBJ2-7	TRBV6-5	CASRGDTYEQYF	TGTGCCAGCAGGGGGGATACCTACGAGCAGTACTTC
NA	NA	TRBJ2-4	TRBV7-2	CASSLYRAFGQNIQYF	TGTGCCAGCAGCCTCTACAGGGCTTTTGGCCAAAACATTCAGTACTTC
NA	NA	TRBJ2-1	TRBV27	CASSLAAGVDEQFF	TGTGCCAGCAGTTTAGCGGCAGGGGTCGATGAGCAGTTCTTC
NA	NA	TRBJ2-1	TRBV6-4	CASSEGMHNEQFF	TGTGCCAGCAGTGAGGGAATGCACAATGAGCAGTTCTTC
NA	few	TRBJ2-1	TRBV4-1	CASSQGASEYNEQFF	TGCGCCAGCAGCCAAGGGGCTAGCGAGTACAATGAGCAGTTCTTC
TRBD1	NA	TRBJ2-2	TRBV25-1	CASSKKGQGSGELFF	TGTGCCAGCAGTAAAAAGGGACAGGGATCCGGGGAGCTGTTTTTT
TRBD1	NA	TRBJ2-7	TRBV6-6	CASSYLTGGAVKQYF	TGTGCCAGCAGTTACCTGACAGGGGGCGCGGTGAAGCAGTACTTC
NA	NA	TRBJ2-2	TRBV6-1	CASSVTRGSWTGELFF	TGTGCCAGCAGTGTAACTAGAGGATCTTGGACCGGGGAGCTGTTTTTT
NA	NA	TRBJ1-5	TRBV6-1	CASSGTGFGNQPQHF	TGTGCCAGCAGTGGAACAGGGTTCGGCAATCAGCCCCAGCATTTT
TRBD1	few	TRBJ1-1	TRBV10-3	CAMDTGTGNTEAFF	TGTGCCATGGATACCGGGACAGGGAACACTGAAGCTTTCTTT
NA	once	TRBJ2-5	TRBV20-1	CCLGQETQYF	TGCTGCCTGGGCCAAGAGACCCAGTACTTC
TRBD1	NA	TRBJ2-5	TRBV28	CASSPPRDSQETQYF	TGTGCCAGCAGTCCCCCCCGGGACAGCCAAGAGACCCAGTACTTC
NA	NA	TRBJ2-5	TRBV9	CASSPRQLQETQYF	TGTGCCAGCAGCCCCAGGCAGTTACAAGAGACCCAGTACTTC
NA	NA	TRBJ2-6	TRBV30	CAWSAWDGANVLTF	TGTGCCTGGAGTGCTTGGGATGGGGCCAACGTCCTGACTTTC
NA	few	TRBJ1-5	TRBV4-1	CASSQEEVGRPQHF	TGCGCCAGCAGCCAAGAAGAGGTGGGGAGGCCCCAGCATTTT
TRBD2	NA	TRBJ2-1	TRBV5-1	CASSVGPGEGGFDEQFF	TGCGCCAGCAGCGTAGGCCCCGGGGAGGGTGGTTTCGATGAGCAGTTCTTC
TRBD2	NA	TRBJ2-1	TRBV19	CAGSSAGDYNEQFF	TGTGCCGGCTCCTCGGCGGGAGATTACAATGAGCAGTTCTTC
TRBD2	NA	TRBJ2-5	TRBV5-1	CASSLWAASGSPTQETQYF	TGCGCCAGCAGCTTGTGGGCGGCTAGCGGGTCCCCAACCCAAGAGACCCAGTACTTC
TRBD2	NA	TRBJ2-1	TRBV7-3	CASSLLGPGLGHYNEQFF	TGTGCCAGCAGCTTACTGGGGCCGGGACTAGGTCACTACAATGAGCAGTTCTTC
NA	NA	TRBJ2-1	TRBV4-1	CASSQQPGQAAYNEQFF	TGCGCCAGCAGCCAACAACCGGGGCAGGCCGCCTACAATGAGCAGTTCTTC
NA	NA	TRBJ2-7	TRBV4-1	CASSHETGYEQYF	TGCGCCAGCAGCCATGAAACAGGGTACGAGCAGTACTTC
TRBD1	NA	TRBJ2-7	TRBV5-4	CASSSSDRGTYEQYF	TGTGCCAGCAGCTCCTCGGACAGGGGTACCTACGAGCAGTACTTC